This T cell receptor (beta chain) was profiled in a study of somatic mutations in cytotoxic T cells in rheumatoid arthritis. Study results and caveats: Age-dependent increases in CD8+ clonality occurred in rheumatoid arthritis patients but not in healthy controls. For CD8+ T-cell clonality, rheumatoid arthritis patients and age-matched healthy controls did not differ significantly. Antigen specificity of the expanded CD8+ clones was not determined.

Turning to this clone: The antigen is undetermined.

The repertoire was sequenced with immunoSEQ multiplex PCR; TCRdb's copy has only in-frame clones and lacks some. This sample has 15,000 to 20,000 clones, with over 70% found just once. Trimming cost V 2 bases and J 6 bases; bases outside gene matches: 5. Germline values: CDR1 SGHVS, CDR2 FNYEAQ. The CDR3 has 14 residues. The V and J genes are TRBV7-6 and TRBJ1-2, with 8 bases lining up with TRBD1. The sequence was collected from a woman aged 50 to 65 in good health. The specimen sequenced was CD8+ T cells sorted from blood. This chain's CDR3 is CASSLWAGGDGYTF. The CDR3 DNA is TGTGCCAGCAGCTTATGGGCAGGGGGCGATGGCTACACCTTC. Full variable domain (outside the CDR3, taken from reference TRBV7-6 and TRBJ1-2): GAGVSQSPRYKVTKRGQDVALRCDPISGHVSLYWYRQALGQGPEFLTYFNYEAQQDKSGLPNDRFSAERPEGSISTLTIQRTEQRDSAMYRCASSLWAGGDGYTFGSGTRLTVV.